This T cell receptor (beta chain) was profiled in a study of beta chain features in type 1 diabetes. This clone was seen more than once but under ten times. Its antigen is not known. Findings and limits, study-wide: Type 1 diabetes patients had moderately but significantly shorter TCRB CDR3s in all four CD4+ subsets. A greater similarity of naive, central memory and Treg TCRB repertoires was seen among patients than among healthy donors.

Expressed TCRB transcripts were sequenced, since all the RNA that had been isolated was reverse transcribed. Repertoires were generated with immunoSEQ multiplex PCR, while TCRdb's copy carries only in-frame clones and drops some. The table shows around 260,000 clones, with roughly 22% occurring only once. Donors contributed one heparinised blood draw apiece, averaging around 100 mL. Populations obtained by sorting all exceeded 98% purity. The CDR3 contains 14 residues. Trimming cost V 2 bases and J 4 bases, with 11 bases left between them. Looked up from germline, CDR1 is SEHNR and CDR2 is FQNEAQ (reference sequence).

The receptor was isolated from a woman between 40 and 50 years old with type 1 diabetes. This rearrangement joins TRBV7-9 to TRBJ1-2, with a possible D match to TRBD1 (5 bases). Source material: naive CD4+ T cells from blood. CDR3 amino acids: CASSLSGRGYGYTF. The DNA for the CDR3 is TGTGCCAGCAGCTTATCAGGGCGAGGCTATGGCTACACCTTC. The variable domain in full, with the rest retrieved from reference TRBV7-9 and TRBJ1-2, is DTGVSQNPRHKITKRGQNVTFRCDPISEHNRLYWYRQTLGQGPEFLTYFQNEAQLEKSRLLSDRFSAERPKGSFSTLEIQRTEQGDSAMYLCASSLSGRGYGYTFGSGTRLTVV.